This TCR beta chain was observed in a study of T-cell memory formation after mild COVID-19. About the study: Across donors, TCR clusters were largely donor specific.

TCRdb re-derived calls from the 5' RACE reads in MiXCR, one entry per CDR3 protein. The table has about 120,000 distinct CDR3 sequences, about 16% seen once. This clonotype was seen a few times. V was trimmed by 1 base and J by 4 bases, leaving 8 bases between them. The CDR3 has 14 amino acids. The chain couples TRBV12-3 or TRBV12-4 to TRBJ1-5, with no clear D. The clonotype originates from an adult woman who had mild COVID-19 (a few samples of this study predate the infection). Cell type and time point are not known. The sequencing sample was made of PBMCs or a T cell subset sorted from them (not recorded which). The CDR3 here is CASSLESQNQPQHF. CDR3 nucleotide sequence: TGTGCCAGCAGTTTAGAATCTCAAAATCAGCCCCAGCATTTT.